Below, 18 T cell receptor beta chains from the same sample are listed, as sequenced in a study of CD8 T cells in Susac syndrome. Reverse transcription of roughly 0.5 to 1 ug RNA was carried out with random hexamers. From the immunoSEQ multiplex PCR reads, TCRdb called clonotypes with MiXCR, one entry per CDR3 protein. The data show about 140,000 distinct CDR3 sequences, approximately 93% seen once. The specimen sequenced was CD4+ T cells from PBMCs. These receptors all come from a human donor in good health.

The chain combines TRBV5-1 with TRBJ2-1; 14 bases align to TRBD2. The CDR3 spans 16 residues. The V and J ends lost 4 bases and 9 bases, in that order; junction bases with no gene match: 9. The germline CDR1 and CDR2 sequences are SGHRS and YFSETQ. CDR3 sequence reads: CASSEIRLAGGSEQFF. The DNA for the CDR3 is TGCGCCAGCAGCGAAATCAGACTAGCGGGAGGGAGTGAGCAGTTCTTC.

The chain combines TRBV30 with TRBJ2-4; 8 bases are shared with TRBD1. CDR1 and CDR2 from the germline V gene are GTSNPN and SVGIG (reference sequence). This CDR3 contains 14 residues. V was pared by 4 bases and J by 5 bases, with 7 bases of the junction left unmatched. The CDR3 is CAWNQGQAQNIQYF. The CDR3 DNA reads as TGTGCCTGGAACCAGGGACAGGCCCAAAACATTCAGTACTTC.

The chain recombines TRBV30 with TRBJ2-3; the D is unclear. V lost 0 bases, J lost 9 bases, and 10 bases lay in between. CDR1 and CDR2 (germline): GTSNPN, SVGIG (reference sequence). The CDR3 runs 12 residues. As DNA, the CDR3 is TGTGCCTGGAGTGTTCTGATGGACACGCAGTATTTT. Translation: CAWSVLMDTQYF.

The chain has TRBV6-5 and TRBJ1-5; 7 bases fit TRBD1. The length of the CDR3 is 13 residues. J gave up 7 bases and V 9 bases, and 9 bases lay outside the gene matches. The germline V gene encodes CDR1 MNHEY and CDR2 SVGAGI. The CDR3: CASKTGVGQPQHF. In DNA, the CDR3 is TGTGCCAGTAAAACAGGGGTTGGGCAGCCCCAGCATTTT.

This CDR3 is CASSIGQPIQETQYF. The CDR3 DNA reads as TGTGCCAGTAGTATAGGACAGCCCATCCAAGAGACCCAGTACTTC. V is TRBV19 and J is TRBJ2-5; D might be TRBD1 (5 bases). The CDR3 is 15 residues long. Between the trimmed V and J ends, which lost 1 base and 1 base, there was a span of 10 bases. The germline gives CDR1 LNHDA, CDR2 SQIVND (reference sequence).

J is TRBJ2-3 and V is TRBV6-5; 10 nucleotides line up with TRBD2. The CDR3 has 14 amino acids. In germline, CDR1 is MNHEY, CDR2 SVGAGI. V trimming: 8 bases; J trimming: 4 bases; junction bases outside the gene matches: 6. The CDR3 coding sequence is TGTGCCAGCCGAGCTAGCGGGAGATCAGATACGCAGTATTTT. It translates to CASRASGRSDTQYF.

V is TRBV28 and J is TRBJ2-5; 9 nucleotides align to TRBD1. The CDR3 is made up of 17 amino acids. Losses at the gene ends were 5 bases for V and 5 bases for J; bases not matched to a gene: 15. The germline gives CDR1 MDHEN, CDR2 SYDVKM. The DNA for the CDR3 is TGTGCCAGCAGTCTTATACAGGGGGCCAAGGGCTACGAGACCCAGTACTTC. It encodes CASSLIQGAKGYETQYF. The full variable domain, completed using reference TRBV28 and TRBJ2-5, is DVKVTQSSRYLVKRTGEKVFLECVQDMDHENMFWYRQDPGLGLRLIYFSYDVKMKEKGDIPEGYSVSREKKERFSLILESASTNQTSMYLCASSLIQGAKGYETQYFGPGTRLLVL.

The rearrangement uses TRBV9 and TRBJ2-1; 7 bases match TRBD2. V was pared by 0 bases and J by 3 bases, with 3 bases of the junction left unmatched. CDR3 length equals 15 residues. Looked up from germline, CDR1 is SGDLS and CDR2 is YYNGEE. The CDR3 nucleotides are TGTGCCAGCAGCGTAGCGACGGGGGGCTACAATGAGCAGTTCTTC. Translated, it gives CASSVATGGYNEQFF.

This chain connects TRBV29-1 to TRBJ2-1, with 10 bases identical to TRBD2. The germline V gene has CDR1 SQVTM and CDR2 ANQGSEA. The CDR3 covers 14 residues. Unmatched junction bases numbered 3, after V lost 4 bases and J lost 3 bases. The CDR3 reads CSVVGLAIYNEQFF. The DNA for the CDR3 is TGCAGCGTTGTGGGACTAGCGATCTACAATGAGCAGTTCTTC.

The V and J genes are TRBV7-2 and TRBJ2-2; possible D gene TRBD1, 6 bases. V lost 4 bases and J 4 bases, leaving 13 bases between the germline ends. The CDR3 has 15 residues. The germline V gene encodes CDR1 SGHTA and CDR2 FQGNSA. CDR3 sequence reads: CASSSDSGATGELFF. As DNA, the CDR3 is TGTGCCAGCAGCTCGGACTCAGGGGCCACCGGGGAGCTGTTTTTT.

The chain carries TRBV7-2 and TRBJ2-6, with D hard to call. V was trimmed by 7 bases and J by 0 bases, leaving 4 bases between them. CDR1 SGHTA and CDR2 FQGNSA come from the germline V gene. The CDR3 has 13 amino acids. CDR3 loop: CASTLSGANVLTF. CDR3 DNA sequence: TGTGCCAGCACCCTCTCTGGGGCCAACGTCCTGACTTTC.

V and J are TRBV2 and TRBJ2-1, with no clear D. Between the trimmed V and J ends, which lost 8 bases and 2 bases, there was a span of 10 bases. Germline CDR1 reads SNHLY; CDR2 reads FYNNEI. The CDR3 has 13 residues. CDR3 sequence: CASLETPYNEQFF. CDR3 coding DNA: TGTGCCAGCCTAGAGACCCCCTACAATGAGCAGTTCTTC.

This rearrangement joins TRBV7-9 to TRBJ2-2, with D maybe TRBD2 (6 bases). This CDR3 contains 13 residues. V shed 11 bases and J shed 6 bases, with 16 bases lying between them. CDR1 and CDR2 (germline): SEHNR, FQNEAQ (reference sequence). The CDR3 loop reads CAGLIREPGELFF. Here the CDR3 DNA reads TGTGCCGGCCTAATACGGGAGCCCGGGGAGCTGTTTTTT.

J is TRBJ1-3 and V is TRBV29-1; no clear D gene. V shed 7 bases and J shed 0 bases, with 10 bases lying between them. The CDR3 contains 13 residues. Germline CDR1 and CDR2: SQVTM and ANQGSEA. The CDR3 loop is CSARHYSGNTIYF. The CDR3 region has the DNA TGCAGCGCCAGACACTACTCTGGAAACACCATATATTTT. Full variable domain (outside the CDR3, taken from reference TRBV29-1 and TRBJ1-3): SAVISQKPSRDICQRGTSLTIQCQVDSQVTMMFWYRQQPGQSLTLIATANQGSEATYESGFVIDKFPISRPNLTFSTLTVSNMSPEDSSIYLCSARHYSGNTIYFGEGSWLTVV.

The chain carries TRBV28 and TRBJ2-7; either TRBD1 or TRBD2 may supply D (5 bases each). V lost 5 bases to trimming and J lost 6 bases, with 23 bases between them. The CDR3 extends over 16 amino acids. Germline CDR1 is MDHEN and CDR2 is SYDVKM. In DNA, the CDR3 is TGTGCCAGCAGTCCAACCCCCGGGGCAGGAGCCACCGAGCAGTACTTC. Residues: CASSPTPGAGATEQYF.

CDR3 DNA sequence: TGTGCCAGCAGCCGGGGGACATACCTCGAGCAGTACTTC. Amino acids: CASSRGTYLEQYF. The genes are TRBV28 and TRBJ2-7; either TRBD1 or TRBD2 may supply D (6 bases each). CDR1 is MDHEN, CDR2 SYDVKM, per germline. V was shortened by 6 bases and J by 6 bases, with 15 bases between the two germline ends. The CDR3 is 13 amino acids.

The chain uses TRBV5-1 and TRBJ2-7; 10 positions agree with TRBD2. The junction had 4 bases not matched to a gene; V was cut back by 5 bases and J by 2 bases. Germline V lookup: CDR1 SGHRS, CDR2 YFSETQ. The CDR3 runs to 14 residues. The CDR3 here is CASREAGGPYEQYF. The CDR3 DNA is TGCGCCAGCAGGGAAGCGGGAGGGCCCTACGAGCAGTACTTC.

The gene calls are TRBV11-2 and TRBJ1-1; possible D gene TRBD1, 6 bases. The CDR3 loop spans 15 amino acids. The germline CDR1 and CDR2 sequences are SGHAT and FQNNGV. Trimming took 2 bases from V and 1 from J, leaving 11 bases between them. CDR3 sequence reads: CASSLSGGPNTEAFF. Here the CDR3 DNA reads TGTGCCAGCAGCTTAAGTGGGGGCCCGAACACTGAAGCTTTCTTT.